This TCR beta chain appears in the sequencing data of a study of shared clonotypes between healthy human individuals. Libraries were prepared by immunoSEQ multiplex PCR; TCRdb keeps only in-frame clonotypes and omits some of them. In the table there are a few hundred thousand clones, about 96% of which are singletons. The sequenced material came from naive CD4+ T cells sorted from blood. Subset here: CD45RA+ positively selected. The receptor was isolated from a young woman in good health.

The CDR3 region is CASSLDKPYYGYTF. In DNA, the CDR3 is TGCGCCAGCAGCTTGGACAAACCTTACTATGGCTACACCTTC. The chain uses TRBV5-1 and TRBJ1-2; D uncertain. From germline, CDR1 is SGHRS and CDR2 YFSETQ. This CDR3 is 14 amino acids long. The V end lost 0 bases, the J end lost 3 bases, and 9 bases lay between the germline ends.